Described below is a single T cell receptor beta chain sequence and its context. The sample holds a few counts of this clonotype. Its cognate antigen has yet to be identified. No quality values exist for individual bases; no much larger clone is one base distant. The CDR3 contains 15 residues, cysteine and phenylalanine counted. Here the CDR3 DNA is all that survives: 45 bases in frame from base 1. Trimming removed 3 bases from V and 0 bases from J, leaving 9 bases between the germline ends. CDR1 and CDR2 are read off the germline V gene as MNHNS and SASEGT. These data originate in a study of CD8 T cells in ankylosing spondylitis (TCRdb year 2017). Regarding the study in general: The study profiled T cell receptor beta repertoires in healthy donors and ankylosing spondylitis patients to find disease-linked TCR variants. The whole study cohort included over 85 healthy donors and about two dozen ankylosing spondylitis patients. Peripheral blood samples were taken, and synovial fluid was additionally collected from ankylosing spondylitis patients. General study outcomes and caveats: Some TCR beta motif variants had previously been reported in synovial fluid and blood of reactive arthritis patients, which suggested common disease-initiation mechanisms. A CD8+ phenotype was shown by the disease-linked clones, which were found at relatively low frequencies in peripheral blood. The disease-linked clones were reported as significantly enriched in matched synovial fluid samples from ankylosing spondylitis patients. Blood from ankylosing spondylitis patients appeared to be characterized by a TCR beta motif made up of seven or eight highly homologous amino acid variants.

The reads were generated on an Illumina HiSeq 2500. Quantitative 5'-RACE with molecular barcodes was used to prepare TCR beta libraries. Regarding the original processing steps: A new computational method based on a probabilistic model of VDJ rearrangement was used to identify disease-linked TCR variants. The public reads were reprocessed in TCRdb via fastp at Q25 and MiXCR, keeping in-frame beta chains. Every entry covers one CDR3 protein and lists the most common genes and DNA from its rows. These V and J calls derive from TCRdb rather than the authors' analysis. This sample has 130,000 or so distinct CDR3 sequences in its table, and about 15% of those were observed once. The ten largest clonotypes hold approximately 33% of the sample.

The sequence derives from a male donor with ankylosing spondylitis. The sequenced material came from blood, either unsorted or a sorted T cell fraction (not recorded which). The V and J genes are TRBV6-1 and TRBJ1-5; confidence is insufficient to name the D gene. The base sequence is TGTGCCAGCAGTGACTGGGAAGATAGCAATCAGCCCCAGCATTTT. It is translated as CASSDWEDSNQPQHF.